Listed below are T cell receptor beta chains from one sample, sequenced in a study of neurological immune-mediated disorders. MiXCR, run by TCRdb on the 5' RACE reads, gives a single entry per CDR3 protein. This table holds about 38,000 distinct CDR3 sequences, approximately 5% found once. Sequencing was performed on CD4+ T cells from blood. Every receptor here comes from a man between 18 and 35 years old in good health. Both conserved end residues are part of each CDR3. Each record gives: clone size, V gene, D gene, J gene, CDR3 DNA, CDR3 protein. A D gene is named only where the DNA matches it firmly. Clone size is stated in some rows and not others, as once, few, many or a class when expanded.

many,TRBV27,TRBD1,TRBJ2-7,TGTGCCAGCAGTATGACAGGGGGCTCCTACGAGCAGTACTTC,CASSMTGGSYEQYF
many,TRBV6-5,.,TRBJ2-3,TGTGCCAGCAGTTACGCGGGACTCCGATCGGGCCCTTTCACGCAGTATTTT,CASSYAGLRSGPFTQYF
many,TRBV20-1,TRBD2,TRBJ2-5,TGCAGTGCTAGACTAACTAGCGGGAGGGGGTACCAAGAGACCCAGTACTTC,CSARLTSGRGYQETQYF
many,TRBV3-1,TRBD1,TRBJ1-2,TGTGCCAGCAGCGAGGGACAGGGTTACGGCTACACCTTC,CASSEGQGYGYTF
many,TRBV18,.,TRBJ1-2,TGTGCCAGCTCACCACTGGGAGAGGGGTATGGCTACACCTTC,CASSPLGEGYGYTF
many,TRBV12-3/TRBV12-4,.,TRBJ2-2,TGTGCCAGCAGTTTGGTCCCCAACACCGGGGAGCTGTTTTTT,CASSLVPNTGELFF
many,TRBV7-2,TRBD1,TRBJ1-2,TGTGCCAGCAGCGCCTTTACGACAGGGGGCTATGGCTACACCTTC,CASSAFTTGGYGYTF
.,TRBV2,.,TRBJ1-5,TGTGCCAGCAGTGGGGGAAAGGGGCATCAGCCCCGGCATTTT,CASSGGKGHQPRHF
many,TRBV27,TRBD1,TRBJ2-1,TGTGCCAGCAGACCAGGACAGGGCTCAGGTGAGCAGTTCTTC,CASRPGQGSGEQFF
few,TRBV7-6,TRBD1,TRBJ2-2,TGTGCCAGCAGTCCGGGACAGGGAAGGACCGGGGAGCTGTTTTTT,CASSPGQGRTGELFF